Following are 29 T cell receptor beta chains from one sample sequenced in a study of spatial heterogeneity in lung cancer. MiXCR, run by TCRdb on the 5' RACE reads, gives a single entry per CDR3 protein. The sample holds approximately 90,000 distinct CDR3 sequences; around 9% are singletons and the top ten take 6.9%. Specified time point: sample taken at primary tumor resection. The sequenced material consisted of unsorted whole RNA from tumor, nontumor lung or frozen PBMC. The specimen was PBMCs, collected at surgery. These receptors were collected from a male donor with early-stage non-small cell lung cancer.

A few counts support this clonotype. The CDR3 DNA reads TGTGCCATCAGGTCGGCGGAGGATACCCAGTACTTC. The encoded protein is CAIRSAEDTQYF. The rearrangement links TRBV10-3 to TRBJ2-5, with D possibly TRBD2 on 5 matching bases. The CDR3 consists of 12 residues. In germline, CDR1 is ENHRY, CDR2 SYGVKD. Trimming cost V 6 bases and J 8 bases, with 13 bases left between them.

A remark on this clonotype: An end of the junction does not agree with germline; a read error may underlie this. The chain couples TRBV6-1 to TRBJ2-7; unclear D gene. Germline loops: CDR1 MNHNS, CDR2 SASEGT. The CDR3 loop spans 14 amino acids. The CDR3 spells CASTEVATPYEQYF. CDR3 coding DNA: TGTGCCAGCACTGAAGTGGCGACGCCCTACGAGCAGTACTTC.

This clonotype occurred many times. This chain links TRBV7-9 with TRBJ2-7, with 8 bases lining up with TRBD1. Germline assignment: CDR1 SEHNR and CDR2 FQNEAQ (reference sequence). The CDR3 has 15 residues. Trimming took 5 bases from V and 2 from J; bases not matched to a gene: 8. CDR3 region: CASSRGQGWTYEQYF. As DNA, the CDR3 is TGTGCCAGCAGCCGAGGACAGGGATGGACCTACGAGCAGTACTTC. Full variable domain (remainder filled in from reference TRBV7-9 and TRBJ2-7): DTGVSQNPRHKITKRGQNVTFRCDPISEHNRLYWYRQTLGQGPEFLTYFQNEAQLEKSRLLSDRFSAERPKGSFSTLEIQRTEQGDSAMYLCASSRGQGWTYEQYFGPGTRLTVT.

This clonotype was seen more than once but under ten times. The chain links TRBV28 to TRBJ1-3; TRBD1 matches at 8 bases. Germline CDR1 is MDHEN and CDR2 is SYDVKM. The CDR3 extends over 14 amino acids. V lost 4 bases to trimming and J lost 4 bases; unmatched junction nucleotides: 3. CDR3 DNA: TGTGCCAGCAGTTCTGACAGGGGAGGAAACACCATATATTTT. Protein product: CASSSDRGGNTIYF.

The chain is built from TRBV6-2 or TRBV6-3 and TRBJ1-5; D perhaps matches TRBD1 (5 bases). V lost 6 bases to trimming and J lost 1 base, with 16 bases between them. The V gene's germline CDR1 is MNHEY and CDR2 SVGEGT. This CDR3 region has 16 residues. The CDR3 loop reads CASSTYRSTSNQPQHF. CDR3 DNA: TGTGCCAGCAGCACCTACAGGAGCACGAGCAATCAGCCCCAGCATTTT.

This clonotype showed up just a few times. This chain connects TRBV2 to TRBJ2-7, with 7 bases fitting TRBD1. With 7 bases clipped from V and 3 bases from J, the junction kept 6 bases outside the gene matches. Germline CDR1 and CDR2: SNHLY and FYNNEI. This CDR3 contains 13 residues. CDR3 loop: CASTGRGNYEQYF. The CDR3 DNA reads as TGTGCCAGCACGGGCAGGGGGAACTACGAGCAGTACTTC.

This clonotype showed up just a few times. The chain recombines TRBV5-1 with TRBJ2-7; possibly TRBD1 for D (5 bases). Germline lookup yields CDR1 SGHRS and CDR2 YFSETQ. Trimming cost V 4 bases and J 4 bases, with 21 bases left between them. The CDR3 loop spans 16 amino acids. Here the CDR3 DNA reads TGCGCCAGCAGCCCCCGTGACAGCCCTTCGGGTTACGAGCAGTACTTC. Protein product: CASSPRDSPSGYEQYF. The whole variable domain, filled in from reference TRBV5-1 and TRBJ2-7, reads KAGVTQTPRYLIKTRGQQVTLSCSPISGHRSVSWYQQTPGQGLQFLFEYFSETQRNKGNFPGRFSGRQFSNSRSEMNVSTLELGDSALYLCASSPRDSPSGYEQYFGPGTRLTVT.

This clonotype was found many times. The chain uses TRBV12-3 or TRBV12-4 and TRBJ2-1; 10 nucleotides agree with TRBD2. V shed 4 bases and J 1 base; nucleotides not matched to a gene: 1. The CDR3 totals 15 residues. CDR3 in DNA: TGTGCCAGCAGTTCGACTAGCGGGTCCTACAATGAGCAGTTCTTC. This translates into CASSSTSGSYNEQFF.

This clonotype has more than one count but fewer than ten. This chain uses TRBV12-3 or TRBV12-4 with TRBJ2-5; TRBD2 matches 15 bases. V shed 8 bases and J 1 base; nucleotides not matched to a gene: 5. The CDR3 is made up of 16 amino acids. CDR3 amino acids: CASRGLAGGPQETQYF. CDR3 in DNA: TGTGCCAGCCGCGGACTAGCGGGAGGGCCCCAAGAGACCCAGTACTTC.

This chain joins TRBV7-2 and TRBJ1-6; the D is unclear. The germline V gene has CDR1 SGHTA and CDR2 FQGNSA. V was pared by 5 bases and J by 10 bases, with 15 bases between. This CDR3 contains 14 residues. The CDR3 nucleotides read TGTGCCAGCAGCCTCTACGGGGAGGAATCACCCCTCCACTTT. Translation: CASSLYGEESPLHF.

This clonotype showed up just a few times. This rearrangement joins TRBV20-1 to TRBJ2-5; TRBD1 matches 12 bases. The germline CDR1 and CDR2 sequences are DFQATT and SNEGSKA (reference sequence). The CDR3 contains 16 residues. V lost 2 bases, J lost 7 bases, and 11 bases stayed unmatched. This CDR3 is CSARPGTGGSRGTQYF. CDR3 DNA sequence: TGCAGTGCTAGACCCGGGACAGGGGGCTCTCGCGGGACCCAGTACTTC.

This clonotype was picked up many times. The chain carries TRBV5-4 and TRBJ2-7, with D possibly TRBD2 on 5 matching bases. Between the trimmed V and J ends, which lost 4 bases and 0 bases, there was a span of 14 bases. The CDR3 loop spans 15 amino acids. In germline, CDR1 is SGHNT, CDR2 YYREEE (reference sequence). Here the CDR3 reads CASSLGGLSSYEQYF. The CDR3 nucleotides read TGTGCCAGCAGCCTTGGAGGCCTCAGCTCCTACGAGCAGTACTTC. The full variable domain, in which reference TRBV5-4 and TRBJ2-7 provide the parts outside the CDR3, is ETGVTQSPTHLIKTRGQQVTLRCSSQSGHNTVSWYQQALGQGPQFIFQYYREEENGRGNFPPRFSGLQFPNYSSELNVNALELDDSALYLCASSLGGLSSYEQYFGPGTRLTVT.

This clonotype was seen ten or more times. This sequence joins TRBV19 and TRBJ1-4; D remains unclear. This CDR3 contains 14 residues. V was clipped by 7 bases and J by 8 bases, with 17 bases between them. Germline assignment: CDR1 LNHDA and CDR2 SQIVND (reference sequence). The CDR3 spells CASTLRAPPEKLFF. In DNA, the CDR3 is TGTGCCAGTACCCTACGGGCCCCTCCAGAAAAACTGTTTTTT.

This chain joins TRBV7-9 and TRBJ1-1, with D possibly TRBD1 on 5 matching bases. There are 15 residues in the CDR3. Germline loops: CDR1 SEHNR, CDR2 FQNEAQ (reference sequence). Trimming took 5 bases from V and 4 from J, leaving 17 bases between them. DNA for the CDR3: TGTGCCAGCAGCCCCCGAAGGGGTGGAGGCACTGAAGCTTTCTTT. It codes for CASSPRRGGGTEAFF.

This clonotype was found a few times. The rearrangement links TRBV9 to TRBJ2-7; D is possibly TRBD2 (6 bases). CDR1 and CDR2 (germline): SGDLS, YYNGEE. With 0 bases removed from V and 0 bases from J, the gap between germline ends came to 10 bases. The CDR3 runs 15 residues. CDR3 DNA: TGTGCCAGCAGCGTAGGTAGCGGAGCCTCCTACGAGCAGTACTTC. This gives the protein CASSVGSGASYEQYF.

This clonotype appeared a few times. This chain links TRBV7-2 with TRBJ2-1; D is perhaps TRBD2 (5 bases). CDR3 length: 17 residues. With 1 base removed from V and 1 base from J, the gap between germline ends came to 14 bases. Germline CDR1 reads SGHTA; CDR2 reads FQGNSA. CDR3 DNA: TGTGCCAGCAGCTTAGAGACCCGCCGGGGTTCCTACAATGAGCAGTTCTTC. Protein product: CASSLETRRGSYNEQFF.

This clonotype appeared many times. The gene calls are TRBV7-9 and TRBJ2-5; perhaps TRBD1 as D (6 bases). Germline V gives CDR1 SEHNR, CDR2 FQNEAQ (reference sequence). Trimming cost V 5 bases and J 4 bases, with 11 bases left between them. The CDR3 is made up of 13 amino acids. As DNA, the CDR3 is TGTGCCAGCAGCCTGTCGACAGGAGAGACCCAGTACTTC. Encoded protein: CASSLSTGETQYF.

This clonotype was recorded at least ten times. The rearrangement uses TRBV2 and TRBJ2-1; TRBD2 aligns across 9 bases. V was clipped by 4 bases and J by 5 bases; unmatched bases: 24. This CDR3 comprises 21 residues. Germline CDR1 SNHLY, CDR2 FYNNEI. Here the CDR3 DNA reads TGTGCCAGCAGTGGAAGGGTCCGACGGGGGCAGGGACTAGCTTTCAACAATGAGCAGTTCTTC. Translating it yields CASSGRVRRGQGLAFNNEQFF. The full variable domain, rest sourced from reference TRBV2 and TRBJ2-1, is EPEVTQTPSHQVTQMGQEVILRCVPISNHLYFYWYRQILGQKVEFLVSFYNNEISEKSEIFDDQFSVERPDGSNFTLKIRSTKLEDSAMYFCASSGRVRRGQGLAFNNEQFFGPGTRLTVL.

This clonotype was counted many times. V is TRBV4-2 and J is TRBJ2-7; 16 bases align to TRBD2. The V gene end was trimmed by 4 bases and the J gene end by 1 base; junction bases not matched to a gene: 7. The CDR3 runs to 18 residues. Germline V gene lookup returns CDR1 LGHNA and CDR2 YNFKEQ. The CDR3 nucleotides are TGTGCCAGCAGCCCGGGACTAGCGGGAGGGCCCTCTTCCTACGAGCAGTACTTC. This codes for CASSPGLAGGPSSYEQYF.

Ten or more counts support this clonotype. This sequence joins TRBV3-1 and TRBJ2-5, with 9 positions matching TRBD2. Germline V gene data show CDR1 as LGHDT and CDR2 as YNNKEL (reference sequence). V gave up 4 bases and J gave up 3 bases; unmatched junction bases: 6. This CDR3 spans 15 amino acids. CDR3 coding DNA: TGTGCCAGCAGCCTACAGCGGGGGGCCAAAGAGACCCAGTACTTC. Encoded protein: CASSLQRGAKETQYF.

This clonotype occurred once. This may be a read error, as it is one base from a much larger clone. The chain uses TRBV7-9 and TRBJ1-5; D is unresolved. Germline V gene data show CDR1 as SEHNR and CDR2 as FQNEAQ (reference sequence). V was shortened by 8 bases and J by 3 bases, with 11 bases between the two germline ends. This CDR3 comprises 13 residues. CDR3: CASGSLYNQPQHF. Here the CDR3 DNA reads TGTGCCAGCGGCTCTCTCTACAATCAGCCCCAGCATTTT.

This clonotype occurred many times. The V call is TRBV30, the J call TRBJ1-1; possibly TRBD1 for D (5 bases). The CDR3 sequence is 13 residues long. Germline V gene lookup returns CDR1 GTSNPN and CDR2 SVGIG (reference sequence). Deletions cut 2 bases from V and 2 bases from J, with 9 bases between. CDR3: CAWSLGLNTEAFF. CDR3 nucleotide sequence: TGTGCCTGGAGTTTGGGACTTAACACTGAAGCTTTCTTT.

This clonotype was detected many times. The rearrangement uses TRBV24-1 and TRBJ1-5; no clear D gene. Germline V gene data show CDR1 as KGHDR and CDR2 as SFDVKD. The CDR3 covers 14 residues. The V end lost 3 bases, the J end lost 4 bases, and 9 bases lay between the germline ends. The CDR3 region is CATSDPGLNQPQHF. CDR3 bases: TGTGCCACCAGTGATCCGGGTCTTAATCAGCCCCAGCATTTT.

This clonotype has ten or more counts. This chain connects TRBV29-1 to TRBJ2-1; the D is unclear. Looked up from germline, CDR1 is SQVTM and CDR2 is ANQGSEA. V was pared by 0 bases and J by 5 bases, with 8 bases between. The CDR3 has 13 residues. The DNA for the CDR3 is TGCAGCGTTGAAGATTCCGTTCACAATGAGCAGTTCTTC. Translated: CSVEDSVHNEQFF.

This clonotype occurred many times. CDR3 coding DNA: TGTGCCACCAGCAGAGAACAGGGCGATCAGCCCCAGCATTTT. It is translated as CATSREQGDQPQHF. The V gene is TRBV15, the J gene TRBJ1-5; D is possibly TRBD1 (6 bases). The CDR3 has 14 residues. Trimming cost V 0 bases and J 5 bases, with 8 bases left between them. Germline V gene sequence: CDR1 LNHNV, CDR2 YYDKDF (reference sequence).

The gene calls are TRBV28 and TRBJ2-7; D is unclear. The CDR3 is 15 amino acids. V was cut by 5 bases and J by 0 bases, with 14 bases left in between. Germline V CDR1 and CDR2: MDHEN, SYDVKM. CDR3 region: CASSGRRNPSYEQYF. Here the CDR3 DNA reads TGTGCCAGCAGTGGCCGACGGAACCCCTCCTACGAGCAGTACTTC.

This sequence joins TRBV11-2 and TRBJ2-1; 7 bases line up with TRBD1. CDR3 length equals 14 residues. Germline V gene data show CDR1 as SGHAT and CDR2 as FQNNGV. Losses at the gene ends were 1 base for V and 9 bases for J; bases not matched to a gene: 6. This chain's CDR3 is CASSLGDSSLEQFF. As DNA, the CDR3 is TGTGCCAGCAGCTTAGGGGACAGCAGCCTTGAGCAGTTCTTC.

Written as DNA, the CDR3 is TGCGCCAGCAGCCAAGATCTTTTCACAACTAATGAAAAACTGTTTTTT. This codes for CASSQDLFTTNEKLFF. The chain combines TRBV4-3 with TRBJ1-4; no firm D call. V was shortened by 0 bases and J by 0 bases, with 8 bases between the two germline ends. Germline CDR1 is LGHNA and CDR2 is YSLEER. This CDR3 contains 16 residues.

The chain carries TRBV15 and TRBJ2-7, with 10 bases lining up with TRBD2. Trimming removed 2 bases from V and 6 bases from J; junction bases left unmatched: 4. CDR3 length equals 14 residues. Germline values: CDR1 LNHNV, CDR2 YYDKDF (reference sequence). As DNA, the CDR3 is TGTGCCACCAGCAGACTAGCGGGAGTGGGCGAGCAGTACTTC. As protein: CATSRLAGVGEQYF.